This T cell receptor (beta chain) was identified in a study of shared clonotypes between healthy human individuals. Study-wide background: Per donor, three plates held CD4 naive cells, three held CD4 memory, two held CD8 naive and one held CD8 memory. Whole-study findings and limits: The low donor count limited represented genetic and exposure-history diversity. Shared across a few donors were roughly 4.7% of the naive CD4 clonotypes.

Of note for this clone: Its antigen is still unknown.

CDR1 and CDR2 from the germline V gene are SGHAT and FQNNGV. Trimming stripped 4 bases from V and 6 bases from J, with 18 bases between. The CDR3 has 16 amino acids. Sequencing used immunoSEQ multiplex PCR; TCRdb keeps in-frame clones, though not all of them. The sample has approximately 2.4 million clones, 90% to 97% seen once. Sequenced material: naive CD4+ T cells sorted from blood. Subset noted: CD45RA+ positively selected. This sequence was found in a man aged 18 to 35 in good health. This sequence joins TRBV11-2 and TRBJ1-4, with a weak D call TRBD1 (6 bases). The CDR3 coding sequence is TGTGCCAGCAGCTCGCGGATCTGGGGGCTGGATGAAAAACTGTTTTTT. Translated, it gives CASSSRIWGLDEKLFF.